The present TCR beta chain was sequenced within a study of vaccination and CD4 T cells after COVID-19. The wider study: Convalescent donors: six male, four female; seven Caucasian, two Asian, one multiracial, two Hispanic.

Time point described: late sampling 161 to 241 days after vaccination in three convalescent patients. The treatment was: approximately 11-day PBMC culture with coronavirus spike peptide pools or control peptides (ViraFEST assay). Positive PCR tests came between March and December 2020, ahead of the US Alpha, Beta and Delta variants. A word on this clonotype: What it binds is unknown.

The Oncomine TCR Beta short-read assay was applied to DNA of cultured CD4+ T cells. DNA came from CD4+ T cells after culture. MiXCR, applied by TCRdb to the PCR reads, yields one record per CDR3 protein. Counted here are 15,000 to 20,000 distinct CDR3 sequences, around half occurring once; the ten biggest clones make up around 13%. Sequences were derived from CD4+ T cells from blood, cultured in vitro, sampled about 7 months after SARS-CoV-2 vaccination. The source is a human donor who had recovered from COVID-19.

The CDR3 DNA is TGCGCCAGCAGCTTCCTAGCGGGAGCGACCCAAGAGACCCAGTACTTC. Translating it yields CASSFLAGATQETQYF. The chain uses TRBV5-1 and TRBJ2-5, with 10 bases fitting TRBD2. J gave up 1 base and V 2 bases, and 5 bases lay outside the gene matches. The CDR3 has 16 residues. Germline V gene data show CDR1 as SGHRS and CDR2 as YFSETQ.